This TCR beta chain is drawn from a study of cytomegalovirus exposure and HLA in healthy donors. This clone was seen a single time. Its cognate antigen is unknown. Study-level points and caveats: The listing of roughly 160 TCR beta chains classed them as cytomegalovirus-associated. Among CMV-associated TCR beta chains, most appeared HLA-restricted in a later analysis.

This CDR3 is 13 amino acids long. Trimming took 3 bases from V and 8 from J, leaving 13 bases between them. Germline-derived CDR1 and CDR2 are LGHNA and YSLEER. Vbeta (60) and Jbeta (13) primers were used in the PCR. Only in-frame clones appear in the TCRdb table, and some are missing; sequencing was by immunoSEQ multiplex PCR. Found here are hundreds of thousands of clones, roughly 91% of them singletons; the top ten hold approximately 1%. The V and J genes are TRBV4-3 and TRBJ1-2; no clear D gene. The sample comprised PBMCs. This clonotype was obtained from a woman aged 18-29 years in good health and CMV-seronegative. The CDR3 reads CASSHQDREGYTF. In nucleotides, the CDR3 is TGCGCCAGCAGCCACCAAGATAGAGAGGGCTACACCTTC.